This T cell receptor beta chain was sequenced for a study of blood T cell repertoires in COVID-19 (dated by TCRdb to about 2020). With regard to the full study: The collaborator samples originated in the United States, Italy and Spain and spanned the acute and convalescent phases of COVID-19. Sample metadata almost always included a de-identified subject ID, COVID-19 status, age in years and sex. The samples were drawn from two sources: the first 160 participants of the ongoing ImmuneRACE study, and over 950 subjects contributed by 6 global collaborators. Where HLA class I and class II types were available, the types were taken from metadata supplied by the sample provider, not from assay-based typing. Subjects who had been exposed to COVID-19, were actively infected with it, or had recovered from it provided the deeply sampled blood TCRbeta repertoires that made up the dataset. The prospective study material was composed of cDNA or gDNA derived from T cells, B-cell-depleted T cells, or PBMCs. The repertoires were made available in a free public database intended to serve as a resource for research on the immune response to SARS-CoV-2. Beyond this particular receptor, the publication reports: Clinical and demographic metadata were provided uncurated, with the amount varying by source and participant.

As encoded in the germline V gene, CDR1 is SNHLY while CDR2 is FYNNEI. From the cysteine up to the phenylalanine, the CDR3 has a length of 11 residues. Only the CDR3 portion is preserved as DNA: 33 bases, with reading frame beginning at the first base. Trimming removed 10 bases from V and 4 bases from J, leaving 10 bases between the germline ends. The immunoSEQ Assay, a bias-controlled multiplex PCR, was used to amplify TCRbeta CDR3 regions from genomic DNA. The study's own analysis went as follows. The number of nucleated cells in each sample was estimated from the amplification of reference gene primers within the assay. To quantify the absolute abundance of each unique TCRbeta CDR3 rearrangement, sequence reads were collapsed and filtered. Productive Simpson clonality was computed per sample as the square root of Simpson's diversity index over productive rearrangements. As stored in TCRdb, this immuneACCESS dataset retains in-frame rearrangements with V and J assigned. A fraction of the clones does not appear; measured against another copy, unresolved V genes explain less than half of the discrepancy, and the remainder lacks a known reason. That table furnishes V, J and clone size, whereas the DNA furnished D and trimming. This sample has under 300,000 clones in its table, and 86% of those were observed once. Clones ranked in the top ten supply 2.5% to 3% of the sample.

Details on this clone: Its antigen remains undetermined. Base-call qualities are not available, and no considerably larger clone is one nucleotide away.

The collaborating institutions used their own protocols to collect whole blood in K2EDTA tubes. For TCRbeta analysis, collaborator samples were shipped as frozen whole blood, as isolated PBMCs, or as DNA extracted from either sample type. This TCR came from a woman aged 25-40 years with active or convalescent COVID-19. Sequencing input: peripheral blood. The chain couples TRBV2 to TRBJ1-1; the D gene remains uncertain. In nucleotides, the sequence is TGTGCCACCGCGGGTGGCACTGAAGCTTTCTTT. This gives the protein CATAGGTEAFF.